Following are 25 T cell receptor beta chains from one sample sequenced in a study of blood T cell repertoires in COVID-19. Profiling relied on immunoSEQ multiplex PCR, and the TCRdb table lists in-frame clones only, not all of them. This table has 120,000 to 150,000 clones, roughly 86% appearing once. Sequencing used peripheral blood. The receptors were gathered from a human donor in a cohort sampled during active COVID-19.

The chain employs TRBV4-1 and TRBJ2-5; 12 bases map to TRBD2. Germline values: CDR1 MGHRA, CDR2 YSYEKL. The trim removed 1 base at V and 2 bases at J, leaving 8 bases unmatched. The CDR3 consists of 18 residues. In DNA, the CDR3 is TGCGCCAGCAGCCAAGCGACCGGGACTAGCGGGCCTCAAGAGACCCAGTACTTC. Translation gives CASSQATGTSGPQETQYF.

The chain has TRBV7-8 and TRBJ1-5; D is possibly TRBD1 (5 bases). Germline V CDR1 and CDR2: SGHVS, FQNEAQ. This CDR3 comprises 15 residues. Trimming pared 5 bases from V and 4 bases from J, leaving 15 bases between. For the CDR3, the DNA is TGTGCCAGCAGCGCACCCAGCGGGGGGAATCAGCCCCAGCATTTT. Amino acid sequence: CASSAPSGGNQPQHF.

In this sample, this clone turned up once. The chain joins TRBV7-3 to TRBJ2-1; 11 nucleotides line up with TRBD2. The V gene end was trimmed by 5 bases and the J gene end by 6 bases; junction bases not matched to a gene: 3. Germline V gene lookup returns CDR1 SGHTA and CDR2 FQGTGA. The length of the CDR3 is 14 residues. The CDR3 DNA reads TGTGCCAGCAGCACACTAGCGGGAGCCAATGAGCAGTTCTTC. The encoded protein is CASSTLAGANEQFF.

V is TRBV15 and J is TRBJ2-7; unclear D gene. V lost 7 bases, J lost 5 bases, and 12 bases lay in between. This CDR3 has 12 residues. Germline V lookup: CDR1 LNHNV, CDR2 YYDKDF (reference sequence). The CDR3 bases are TGTGCCACCACCCCCTTAGAGGACGAGCAGTACTTC. The encoded protein is CATTPLEDEQYF.

The sample holds one count of this clone. This sequence joins TRBV6-6 and TRBJ1-6; D gene unclear. Between the trimmed V and J ends, which lost 7 bases and 9 bases, there was a span of 10 bases. The germline V gene encodes CDR1 MNHNY and CDR2 SVGAGI (reference sequence). The CDR3 runs to 12 residues. DNA of the CDR3: TGTGCCAGCAAAATGACAAGTTCACCCCTCCACTTT. It codes for CASKMTSSPLHF.

This chain connects TRBV5-4 to TRBJ2-1; D perhaps matches TRBD1 (6 bases). There are 13 residues in the CDR3. Trimming cost V 2 bases and J 4 bases, with 7 bases left between them. Germline CDR1 SGHNT, CDR2 YYREEE (reference sequence). This CDR3 reads CASSFDRYNEQFF. The DNA of the CDR3 is TGTGCCAGCAGCTTTGACAGGTACAATGAGCAGTTCTTC.

The rearrangement uses TRBV27 and TRBJ2-5; 14 bases are shared with TRBD2. Germline CDR1 is MNHEY and CDR2 is SMNVEV (reference sequence). There are 16 residues in the CDR3. Trimming took 3 bases from V and 5 from J; bases not matched to a gene: 5. This CDR3 reads CASSLTSGRAGETQYF. In nucleotides, the CDR3 is TGTGCCAGCAGTTTGACTAGCGGGAGGGCCGGGGAGACCCAGTACTTC.

This clone was observed a handful of times. This chain links TRBV7-2 with TRBJ2-3; 12 nucleotides agree with TRBD2. Trimming cost V 6 bases and J 6 bases; bases outside gene matches: 7. There are 15 residues in the CDR3. Germline V lookup: CDR1 SGHTA, CDR2 FQGNSA. This CDR3 is CASRYLAGGPDTQYF. The CDR3 DNA reads as TGTGCCAGCAGGTACCTAGCGGGGGGGCCGGATACGCAGTATTTT.

V is TRBV5-1 and J is TRBJ2-4; tentative D call: TRBD2 (5 bases). The CDR3 length is 19 residues. V lost 3 bases, J lost 0 bases, and 22 bases lay in between. CDR1 is SGHRS and CDR2 is YFSETQ in the germline V gene. The CDR3 loop reads CASSSEAQFRRIAKNIQYF. As DNA, the CDR3 is TGCGCCAGCAGCTCGGAGGCGCAGTTCCGTCGGATAGCCAAAAACATTCAGTACTTC.

The chain joins TRBV18 to TRBJ1-2; 7 positions match TRBD1. Trimming removed 2 bases from V and 6 bases from J; junction bases left unmatched: 12. Germline V gene lookup returns CDR1 KGHSH and CDR2 LQKENI. The CDR3 sequence is 16 residues long. The CDR3 region is CASSPTTKGTADGYTF. The CDR3 DNA reads as TGTGCCAGCTCACCAACCACGAAGGGGACAGCCGATGGCTACACCTTC.

In this sample, this clone turned up many times. V gene TRBV21-1 combines with J gene TRBJ1-2. TRBV21-1 corresponds to a pseudogene. The CDR3 is made up of 20 amino acids. The CDR3 spells CASSKRGLTRGPTGNYGYTF. CDR3 coding DNA: TGTGCCAGCAGCAAAAGGGGACTGACGCGGGGGCCCACGGGGAACTATGGCTACACCTTC.

This rearrangement joins TRBV2 to TRBJ2-5; 14 bases match TRBD2. The CDR3 has 18 amino acids. V lost 7 bases, J lost 0 bases, and 10 bases stayed unmatched. Germline V gene lookup returns CDR1 SNHLY and CDR2 FYNNEI. CDR3 loop: CASTDGLAGGAYQETQYF. CDR3 coding DNA: TGTGCCAGCACTGACGGACTAGCGGGGGGAGCATACCAAGAGACCCAGTACTTC. The entire variable domain, with the rest obtained from reference TRBV2 and TRBJ2-5, is as follows: EPEVTQTPSHQVTQMGQEVILRCVPISNHLYFYWYRQILGQKVEFLVSFYNNEISEKSEIFDDQFSVERPDGSNFTLKIRSTKLEDSAMYFCASTDGLAGGAYQETQYFGPGTRLLVL.

The chain links TRBV6-5 to TRBJ2-1; 9 bases are a match to TRBD2. After removal of 2 bases from V and 4 bases from J, the junction contained 6 bases not matched to a gene. Germline V gene sequence: CDR1 MNHEY, CDR2 SVGAGI. This CDR3 is 16 amino acids long. This CDR3 reads CASSYHASGTYNEQFF. Here the CDR3 DNA reads TGTGCCAGCAGTTACCACGCTAGCGGGACTTACAATGAGCAGTTCTTC.

The DNA of the CDR3 is TGTGCCAGCAGCTCCCCACGGGGACAGGGAGGTGCTAATGAAAAACTGTTTTTT. It is translated as CASSSPRGQGGANEKLFF. This rearrangement joins TRBV7-9 to TRBJ1-4; 9 nucleotides align to TRBD1. CDR3 length equals 18 residues. V shed 4 bases and J 3 bases; nucleotides not matched to a gene: 12. The germline gives CDR1 SEHNR, CDR2 FQNEAQ (reference sequence).

CDR3 protein: CAISQQGVEQYF. The CDR3 region has the DNA TGTGCCATCAGCCAACAGGGGGTCGAGCAGTACTTC. V gene TRBV10-3 combines with J gene TRBJ2-7; 8 bases match TRBD1. CDR3 size: 12 residues. J lost 6 bases, V lost 6 bases, and 4 bases had no gene match. The germline V gene encodes CDR1 ENHRY and CDR2 SYGVKD.

The rearrangement joins TRBV10-1 to TRBJ1-1, with D maybe TRBD1 (6 bases). Germline V CDR1 and CDR2: WNHNN, SYGVQD (reference sequence). The CDR3 contains 13 residues. The germline V and J ends were trimmed by 5 bases and 2 bases, with 9 bases remaining between them. CDR3 sequence reads: CASSTGYNTEAFF. CDR3 in DNA: TGCGCCAGCAGTACAGGGTACAACACTGAAGCTTTCTTT.

V usage is TRBV11-1 and J usage is TRBJ1-5; the D gene is possibly TRBD1 (6 bases). Trimming shortened V by 5 bases and J by 9 bases, and 14 bases separated the two germline ends. The CDR3 covers 13 residues. Germline CDR1 reads SGHAT; CDR2 reads FQDESV (reference sequence). This CDR3 is CASSQGKLWPQHF. The CDR3 coding sequence is TGTGCCAGCAGCCAGGGGAAATTATGGCCCCAGCATTTT.

The V and J genes are TRBV28 and TRBJ1-1, with a possible D match to TRBD1 (6 bases). The V and J ends lost 7 bases and 5 bases respectively, with 14 bases between them. The CDR3 runs 13 residues. Per the germline V gene, CDR1 is MDHEN and CDR2 is SYDVKM. The CDR3 DNA sequence: TGTGCCAGCACGGGGGGGGCTCGAACTGAAGCTTTCTTT. This encodes CASTGGARTEAFF.

As regards this clone: The same CDR3 arises from other DNA sequences in this sample as well. The rearrangement links TRBV27 to TRBJ2-1; the match to TRBD2 covers 14 bases. Trimming cost V 6 bases and J 6 bases; bases outside gene matches: 4. This CDR3 spans 15 amino acids. Per the germline V gene, CDR1 is MNHEY and CDR2 is SMNVEV (reference sequence). In nucleotides, the CDR3 is TGTGCCAGCAGCCTTGGGACTAGCGGGAGCAATGAGCAGTTCTTC. It encodes CASSLGTSGSNEQFF.

The chain combines TRBV9 with TRBJ2-7; a weak D match, TRBD2 (7 bases). Germline V CDR1 and CDR2: SGDLS, YYNGEE. The V and J ends lost 3 bases and 0 bases respectively, with 13 bases between them. CDR3 length: 15 residues. The CDR3 bases are TGTGCCAGCAGCGCCACGGGGGGCCACTCCTACGAGCAGTACTTC. Translating it yields CASSATGGHSYEQYF. The full variable domain, completed using reference TRBV9 and TRBJ2-7, is DSGVTQTPKHLITATGQRVTLRCSPRSGDLSVYWYQQSLDQGLQFLIQYYNGEERAKGNILERFSAQQFPDLHSELNLSSLELGDSALYFCASSATGGHSYEQYFGPGTRLTVT.

The chain has TRBV5-6 and TRBJ2-7; 7 nucleotides match TRBD1. The germline V gene has CDR1 SGHDT and CDR2 YYEEEE. V lost 0 bases to trimming and J lost 3 bases; unmatched junction nucleotides: 3. The CDR3 is 14 residues long. The CDR3 here is CASSLGNRGYEQYF. In DNA, the CDR3 is TGTGCCAGCAGCTTGGGGAACAGGGGCTACGAGCAGTACTTC. The whole variable domain, remainder taken from reference TRBV5-6 and TRBJ2-7, is DAGVTQSPTHLIKTRGQQVTLRCSPKSGHDTVSWYQQALGQGPQFIFQYYEEEERQRGNFPDRFSGHQFPNYSSELNVNALLLGDSALYLCASSLGNRGYEQYFGPGTRLTVT.

This rearrangement joins TRBV28 to TRBJ1-5; D remains ambiguous. This CDR3 comprises 14 residues. V lost 3 bases and J 4 bases, leaving 10 bases between the germline ends. The germline gives CDR1 MDHEN, CDR2 SYDVKM. CDR3 sequence: CASSFVGFNQPQHF. CDR3 sequence (DNA): TGTGCCAGCAGTTTCGTCGGTTTTAATCAGCCCCAGCATTTT.

This chain connects TRBV7-2 to TRBJ1-6, with TRBD1 as a possible D gene (5 bases). The CDR3 runs 16 residues. CDR1 SGHTA and CDR2 FQGNSA come from the germline V gene. The V and J ends lost 4 bases and 12 bases respectively, with 22 bases between them. DNA for the CDR3: TGTGCCAGCAGCTATCGGGGTGAGGGGCCGGGGGAACCCCTCCACTTT. It translates to CASSYRGEGPGEPLHF. Supplemented by reference TRBV7-2 and TRBJ1-6, the full variable domain reads GAGVSQSPSNKVTEKGKDVELRCDPISGHTALYWYRQSLGQGLEFLIYFQGNSAPDKSGLPSDRFSAERTGGSVSTLTIQRTQQEDSAVYLCASSYRGEGPGEPLHFGNGTRLTVT.

V usage is TRBV28 and J usage is TRBJ1-5; 9 nucleotides line up with TRBD1. The CDR3 runs to 14 residues. V lost 5 bases and J lost 6; bases outside the gene matches: 5. CDR1 and CDR2 from the germline V gene are MDHEN and SYDVKM. The CDR3 here is CASSLDRGIQPQHF. CDR3 DNA sequence: TGTGCCAGCAGTCTGGACAGGGGTATTCAGCCCCAGCATTTT. Full variable domain (outside the CDR3, taken from reference TRBV28 and TRBJ1-5): DVKVTQSSRYLVKRTGEKVFLECVQDMDHENMFWYRQDPGLGLRLIYFSYDVKMKEKGDIPEGYSVSREKKERFSLILESASTNQTSMYLCASSLDRGIQPQHFGDGTRLSIL.

V usage is TRBV7-9 and J usage is TRBJ2-2, with 7 bases aligning to TRBD2. The CDR3 consists of 13 residues. After removal of 10 bases from V and 4 bases from J, the junction contained 6 bases not matched to a gene. CDR1 and CDR2 (germline): SEHNR, FQNEAQ (reference sequence). CDR3 sequence reads: CAKTWEGTGELFF. CDR3 nucleotides: TGTGCCAAGACTTGGGAGGGCACCGGGGAGCTGTTTTTT.